These 28 T cell receptor beta chains share one sample of origin, sequenced in a study of CXCR3-negative and CXCR3-positive naive CD8 T cells. Study findings and constraints: Against CXCR3-negative naive cells, CXCR3-positive naive cells showed more hydrophobic TRB CDR3s.

The method, 5' RACE with UMI labels, was used to prepare the TRB cDNA libraries. From the 5' RACE reads, TCRdb lists one entry per CDR3 protein and no DNA. This sample's table has about 120,000 distinct CDR3 sequences. Antigen specificity for these receptors is unknown. The sequencing sample was made of naive CXCR3+ CD8+ T cells from blood. The subset here: CD45RO-CCR7+CD27+CD95- naive CD8+ T cells expressing CXCR3 (TNR3+). The receptors here all came from a human donor in good health. Some clones in this sample may be carry-over from other donors' samples.

The chain combines TRBV9 with TRBJ2-7; TCRdb returns TRBD1, unconfirmable since there is no DNA. This CDR3 is 13 amino acids long. In germline, CDR1 is SGDLS, CDR2 YYNGEE. CDR3: CASSPWGDHEQYF.

The CDR3 loop is CATSREFSAGELFF. V usage is TRBV15 and J usage is TRBJ2-2. This CDR3 comprises 14 residues. Germline CDR1 and CDR2: LNHNV and YYDKDF (reference sequence).

The J gene is TRBJ2-7, the V gene TRBV29-1. The germline V gene encodes CDR1 SQVTM and CDR2 ANQGSEA. The CDR3 has 12 amino acids. CDR3 sequence reads: CSVDTASYEQYF.

The chain has TRBV6-6 and TRBJ2-7; the TCRdb call, TRBD2, lacks DNA for checking. Looked up from germline, CDR1 is MNHNY and CDR2 is SVGAGI (reference sequence). The CDR3 spans 17 residues. The CDR3 sequence: CASSYQGLAGGPYEQYF.

The chain employs TRBV19 and TRBJ2-3. The CDR3 has 13 residues. Germline assignment: CDR1 LNHDA and CDR2 SQIVND (reference sequence). CDR3: CASRAVNTDTQYF.

V and J are TRBV28 and TRBJ2-2. CDR3 length: 14 residues. Per the germline V gene, CDR1 is MDHEN and CDR2 is SYDVKM. This CDR3 reads CASRSQANTGELFF.

J is TRBJ2-1 and V is TRBV4-3. There are 15 residues in the CDR3. Germline CDR1 and CDR2: LGHNA and YSLEER. The CDR3 reads CASSHRGGSYNEQFF.

The rearrangement uses TRBV4-2 and TRBJ2-3. The CDR3 sequence is 15 residues long. From germline, CDR1 is LGHNA and CDR2 YNFKEQ. The CDR3 loop is CASSQELGVTDTQYF.

The J gene is TRBJ1-1, the V gene TRBV29-1. Looked up from germline, CDR1 is SQVTM and CDR2 is ANQGSEA. CDR3 length equals 11 residues. CDR3 residues: CSVEGVTEAFF.

The J gene is TRBJ2-7, the V gene TRBV20-1; TCRdb selects TRBD1, and the lack of DNA leaves this call unchecked. CDR1 DFQATT and CDR2 SNEGSKA come from the germline V gene (reference sequence). This CDR3 contains 15 residues. CDR3: CSAKQATRGSYEQYF.

This chain joins TRBV21-1 and TRBJ2-5; TCRdb names TRBD1, which stays unverified in the absence of DNA. TRBV21-1 has pseudogene status. CDR3 length equals 19 residues. This CDR3 is CASTKGQPRRQGNQETQYF.

This chain joins TRBV5-1 and TRBJ2-2. Germline values: CDR1 SGHRS, CDR2 YFSETQ. This CDR3 contains 15 residues. Here the CDR3 reads CASSFYSADTGELFF.

The chain joins TRBV20-1 to TRBJ2-7; with no DNA, the TCRdb D assignment of TRBD1 cannot be verified. The CDR3 runs 13 residues. CDR1 is DFQATT, CDR2 SNEGSKA, per germline (reference sequence). CDR3 in amino acids: CSATGGGSYEQYF.

The chain combines TRBV5-8 with TRBJ2-5; the TCRdb call, TRBD1, lacks DNA for checking. Germline-derived CDR1 and CDR2 are SGHTS and YDEGEE. This CDR3 is built from 16 residues. This chain's CDR3 is CASSYYRGLSPETQYF.

This chain uses TRBV28 with TRBJ2-1; TCRdb lists TRBD2, though no DNA is available to test this call. The germline V gene encodes CDR1 MDHEN and CDR2 SYDVKM. The CDR3 is made up of 15 amino acids. The CDR3 region is CASSPSGLANNEQFF.

The J gene is TRBJ2-7, the V gene TRBV9; the D gene TCRdb calls, TRBD1, cannot be checked with no DNA. The CDR3 loop spans 15 amino acids. Germline V gives CDR1 SGDLS, CDR2 YYNGEE. The CDR3 spells CASSVGGGPASEQYF.

This chain links TRBV6-6 with TRBJ2-2; checking the TCRdb D call of TRBD2 is not possible without DNA. Germline V lookup: CDR1 MNHNY, CDR2 SVGAGI (reference sequence). This CDR3 comprises 17 residues. Here the CDR3 reads CASSYYASLKYTGELVF.

V and J are TRBV12-3 or TRBV12-4 and TRBJ2-7; the TCRdb call, TRBD1, lacks DNA for checking. This CDR3 comprises 13 residues. The CDR3 spells CASSLQGPDEQYF.

The chain is built from TRBV6-2 or TRBV6-3 and TRBJ2-7; the D gene TCRdb calls, TRBD1, cannot be checked with no DNA. Germline CDR1 and CDR2: MNHEY and SVGEGT. The CDR3 runs to 14 residues. The CDR3 loop reads CASSYSGGGYEQYF.

The chain carries TRBV5-1 and TRBJ2-1; TCRdb lists TRBD2, though no DNA is available to test this call. This CDR3 comprises 17 residues. The germline V gene encodes CDR1 SGHRS and CDR2 YFSETQ. CDR3: CASSSYGAGGPGNEQFF.

The chain couples TRBV14 to TRBJ2-7. Germline loops: CDR1 SGHDN, CDR2 FVKESK. The CDR3 loop spans 12 amino acids. The CDR3 protein is CASSREIYEQYF.

The J gene is TRBJ2-7, the V gene TRBV7-8. CDR1 is SGHVS, CDR2 FQNEAQ, per germline. The CDR3 has 13 residues. CDR3 amino acids: CASSLVGPYEQYF.

This chain uses TRBV12-3 or TRBV12-4 with TRBJ2-7; TCRdb selects TRBD1, and the lack of DNA leaves this call unchecked. The CDR3 consists of 19 residues. The chain's CDR3 is CASSLFPGTGDQLLYEQYF.

The gene calls are TRBV20-1 and TRBJ2-7; TCRdb names TRBD2, which stays unverified in the absence of DNA. Per the germline V gene, CDR1 is DFQATT and CDR2 is SNEGSKA (reference sequence). CDR3 size: 17 residues. The CDR3 reads CSPTLGLAATVSYEQYF.

V is TRBV11-2 and J is TRBJ2-7; lacking DNA, the TRBD1 call made by TCRdb goes unchecked. This CDR3 spans 12 amino acids. Germline-derived CDR1 and CDR2 are SGHAT and FQNNGV. This chain's CDR3 is CASIGGNYEQYF.

V gene TRBV19 combines with J gene TRBJ2-1; as DNA is missing, the TRBD2 call by TCRdb cannot be tested. Germline V lookup: CDR1 LNHDA, CDR2 SQIVND (reference sequence). The CDR3 is 16 residues long. This chain's CDR3 is CASSLAGGSIHNEQFF.

The rearrangement uses TRBV27 and TRBJ2-3; TCRdb gives TRBD1 as the D gene, but with no DNA this cannot be confirmed. CDR3 size: 14 residues. Looked up from germline, CDR1 is MNHEY and CDR2 is SMNVEV (reference sequence). The CDR3 loop is CASSVLQGADTQYF.

The chain is built from TRBV28 and TRBJ2-4. CDR3 length: 14 residues. Germline CDR1 and CDR2: MDHEN and SYDVKM. The CDR3 protein is CASSFYLAKGIQYF.